This T cell receptor (beta chain) comes out of a study of long-term antiretroviral therapy in people with HIV. General study results and limits: Across all time points, the repertoire was dominated by clones that expanded before ART. Researchers lacked any data on ART adherence, viral resistance or therapy changes.

With respect to this clone: What it binds is not known.

Version v3.0 of the immunoSEQ assay ran at survey level. Sequenced by immunoSEQ multiplex PCR; TCRdb stores in-frame clones only, minus some. The table includes tens of thousands of clones, approximately 83% detected once. Trimming stripped 1 base from V and 0 bases from J, with 4 bases between. The CDR3 has 13 residues. Germline CDR1 is LGHNA and CDR2 is YSLEER. The chain has TRBV4-3 and TRBJ2-7; D is undetermined. The input for sequencing was unsorted PBMCs, taken 0.8 years before starting antiretroviral therapy. This TCR was recovered from a man between 18 and 29 years old with HIV. The CDR3 sequence: CASSQGLSYEQYF. CDR3 in DNA: TGCGCCAGCAGCCAAGGGCTCTCCTACGAGCAGTACTTC.